This T cell receptor beta chain was identified during a study of cytomegalovirus exposure and HLA in healthy donors. Assay used: immunoSEQ multiplex PCR; TCRdb lists only in-frame clones, some missing. The sample has fewer than 90,000 clones, approximately 95% seen once. This CDR3 contains 15 residues. Germline CDR1 is MNHNS and CDR2 is SASEGT. V was cut by 11 bases and J by 2 bases, with 21 bases left in between. Concerning this clone itself: The antigen is unknown.

Study-level points and caveats: Cytomegalovirus-associated status was assigned to 150 or so TCR beta chains.

The material sequenced was PBMCs. V is TRBV6-1 and J is TRBJ2-5, with D uncertain. The clonotype was recovered from a young woman in good health and CMV-seronegative. The CDR3 DNA reads TGTGCCTCTCAAAGTGGCCTCCAGGTACAAGAGACCCAGTACTTC. Protein: CASQSGLQVQETQYF.